What follows are 9 T cell receptor beta chains derived from one specimen sequenced in a study of shared clonotypes between healthy human individuals. Here immunoSEQ multiplex PCR was the method, and the copy in TCRdb shows in-frame clones only, minus some. The repertoire holds some 2,500,000 clones, with over 85% as singletons. Sequences were obtained from naive CD4+ T cells from PBMCs. The subset denotes: CD45RA+ positively selected. The receptors come from a man aged 18 to 29 in good health. Some clones in this sample may be carry-over from other donors' samples.

The chain links TRBV9 to TRBJ2-3, with 12 bases fitting TRBD2. This CDR3 comprises 17 residues. V shed 4 bases, J shed 0 bases, and the junction held 6 bases outside the gene matches. From germline, CDR1 is SGDLS and CDR2 YYNGEE. The CDR3 spells CASSTWTSGASTDTQYF. CDR3 coding DNA: TGTGCCAGCAGCACCTGGACTAGCGGGGCGAGCACAGATACGCAGTATTTT.

The V gene is TRBV7-6, the J gene TRBJ2-7, with 12 positions matching TRBD2. CDR1 and CDR2 (germline): SGHVS, FNYEAQ. J was trimmed by 6 bases and V by 3 bases; bases with no gene match: 12. The CDR3 extends over 17 amino acids. CDR3 sequence (DNA): TGTGCCAGCAGCTTCCTCTTTGCCGGACTAGCGGGAAGCGAGCAGTACTTC. Its protein product is CASSFLFAGLAGSEQYF.

Remarks on this clone: The same CDR3 can be traced to other DNA sequences in this sample. The genes are TRBV28 and TRBJ2-7; no definite D call. V dropped 2 bases and J dropped 6 bases, with 8 bases sitting between them. The germline CDR1 and CDR2 sequences are MDHEN and SYDVKM. CDR3 length: 12 amino acids. Here the CDR3 DNA reads TGTGCCAGCAGTTTACAGGTCGGCGAGCAGTACTTC. Its translation: CASSLQVGEQYF.

The chain uses TRBV4-1 and TRBJ2-2; D possibly corresponds to TRBD2 (5 bases). The CDR3 contains 16 residues. Trimming left V 0 bases short and J 2 bases short, with 10 bases between. Germline V gene data show CDR1 as MGHRA and CDR2 as YSYEKL. Here the CDR3 DNA reads TGCGCCAGCAGCCAAGATAGGAGGCAAAACACCGGGGAGCTGTTTTTT. Protein sequence: CASSQDRRQNTGELFF.

The chain links TRBV29-1 to TRBJ1-1, with TRBD1 identical over 11 bases. Trimming cost V 7 bases and J 5 bases; bases outside gene matches: 6. The CDR3 loop spans 13 amino acids. The germline V gene encodes CDR1 SQVTM and CDR2 ANQGSEA. CDR3 sequence (DNA): TGCAGCGCCCGGACAGGGGGCTTTACTGAAGCTTTCTTT. Its protein product is CSARTGGFTEAFF.

This clone is a singleton in its sample. V and J are TRBV15 and TRBJ2-1; no clear D. Germline V gene data show CDR1 as LNHNV and CDR2 as YYDKDF (reference sequence). The CDR3 loop spans 16 amino acids. V gave up 8 bases and J gave up 0 bases, with 17 bases separating them. The CDR3 bases are TGTGCCACCCGATTAGAAAGCCCGAGCTCCTACAATGAGCAGTTCTTC. The encoded protein is CATRLESPSSYNEQFF.

This clone showed up just once. Other DNA sequences in this specimen translate into the identical CDR3. The chain recombines TRBV5-1 with TRBJ2-7, with D uncertain. The CDR3 totals 13 residues. Looked up from germline, CDR1 is SGHRS and CDR2 is YFSETQ. Trimming took 0 bases from V and 5 from J, leaving 9 bases between them. The CDR3 nucleotides read TGCGCCAGCAGCTTGGGTCCGTCTAACGAGCAGTACTTC. Protein sequence: CASSLGPSNEQYF.

As to this clone: Other nucleotide sequences in the sample specify the same CDR3. V gene TRBV5-1 combines with J gene TRBJ2-5; 13 nucleotides align to TRBD2. V shed 7 bases and J 4 bases; nucleotides not matched to a gene: 10. The germline V gene encodes CDR1 SGHRS and CDR2 YFSETQ. This CDR3 has 16 residues. The CDR3 sequence: CASSLGLAGVGETQYF. For the CDR3, the DNA is TGCGCCAGCTCTCTTGGACTAGCGGGAGTGGGAGAGACCCAGTACTTC.

The chain employs TRBV14 and TRBJ2-1; the match to TRBD2 covers 12 bases. Per the germline V gene, CDR1 is SGHDN and CDR2 is FVKESK. V gave up 5 bases and J gave up 6 bases; unmatched junction bases: 8. There are 16 residues in the CDR3. The CDR3 loop reads CASSVRLAGVPNEQFF. For the CDR3, the DNA is TGTGCCAGCAGCGTCCGACTAGCGGGAGTTCCCAATGAGCAGTTCTTC.